This TCR beta chain stems from a study of breast tumors, draining lymph nodes, adjacent tissues. Axillary draining lymph nodes of breast cancer patients supplied the node samples. V was clipped by 4 bases and J by 5 bases, with 12 bases between them. The CDR3 has 14 amino acids. The germline V gene encodes CDR1 SGHNT and CDR2 YENEEA. This clonotype was seen many times. As yet, its antigen is unknown. TCRdb itself ran the multiplex PCR reads through MiXCR, one entry per CDR3 protein. The table has about 100,000 distinct CDR3 sequences, 21% seen once. Study-wide results and limits: Compared with basal-like, luminal-like tumors shared significantly more repertoire with nontumor tissue. Data fit most tumor T cells coming from lymph node, expanding in tumor. Compared with lymph nodes, tumors were less diverse; compared with nontumor tissue, more. The lymph node origin of tumor T cells was framed as consistent with a hypothesis, not demonstrated.

Sequences were obtained from axillary lymph node tissue. The rearrangement links TRBV11-3 to TRBJ2-1, with D hard to call. The clonotype comes from a female donor with breast cancer. Some clones in this sample may be carry-over from other donors' samples. CDR3 sequence reads: CASSSRSTDNEQFF. The CDR3 DNA follows: TGTGCCAGCAGCTCCCGTTCCACTGACAATGAGCAGTTCTTC.